Listed here are 9 T cell receptor beta chains from one sample, sequenced in a study of beta chain features in type 1 diabetes. Reverse transcribing all isolated RNA meant expressed TCRB transcripts were sequenced. Profiled with immunoSEQ multiplex PCR; TCRdb holds only in-frame clones, not every one. In the table there are roughly 350,000 clones, 8% to 13% of which are singletons. Sequencing was performed on naive CD4+ T cells from blood. Source of these receptors: a woman in her 30s in good health.

This clone was seen more than once but under ten times. The chain recombines TRBV7-9 with TRBJ1-2; D is uncertain. Between the trimmed V and J ends, which lost 5 bases and 8 bases, there was a span of 15 bases. The length of the CDR3 is 13 residues. CDR1 and CDR2 from the germline V gene are SEHNR and FQNEAQ (reference sequence). CDR3 sequence reads: CASSDQNVGGYTF. CDR3 DNA: TGTGCCAGCAGCGATCAGAACGTGGGCGGCTACACCTTC.

In its sample, this clone was seen a few times. The chain is built from TRBV27 and TRBJ2-1; 9 nucleotides align to TRBD2. The CDR3 extends over 15 amino acids. J was trimmed by 7 bases and V by 3 bases; bases with no gene match: 7. CDR1 MNHEY and CDR2 SMNVEV come from the germline V gene (reference sequence). The CDR3 DNA reads as TGTGCCAGCAGTTTGCGGCGGGGGGGTTCGAATGAGCAGTTCTTC. It yields the protein CASSLRRGGSNEQFF.

This clone has only a few counts. V is TRBV5-4 and J is TRBJ2-1; tentatively, D is TRBD2 (6 bases). CDR1 and CDR2 from the germline V gene are SGHNT and YYREEE (reference sequence). Trimming took off 6 bases at V and 0 bases at J, with 13 bases between the two ends. The CDR3 loop spans 15 amino acids. CDR3 sequence reads: CASTLAKSSYNEQFF. As DNA, the CDR3 is TGTGCCAGCACCCTAGCGAAAAGCTCCTACAATGAGCAGTTCTTC.

J is TRBJ2-2 and V is TRBV30, with D unresolved. CDR1 is GTSNPN and CDR2 is SVGIG in the germline V gene (reference sequence). The CDR3 sequence is 16 residues long. The CDR3 DNA reads TGTGCATGCCACCGATGGCCTCAGGCCAACACCGGGGAGCTGTTTTTT. As protein: CACHRWPQANTGELFF.

The table lists this clone with a few counts. The CDR3 sequence is CASRQGEAEKLFF. The CDR3 coding sequence is TGCGCCAGTCGACAGGGGGAGGCTGAAAAACTGTTTTTT. This chain joins TRBV5-1 and TRBJ1-4; 9 bases align to TRBD1. The germline V gene encodes CDR1 SGHRS and CDR2 YFSETQ. V gave up 8 bases and J gave up 7 bases; unmatched junction bases: 6. The CDR3 runs to 13 residues.

Notes on this clone: The sample has other DNA sequences that encode this CDR3 too. The chain joins TRBV18 to TRBJ2-7; D is unclear. Germline V lookup: CDR1 KGHSH, CDR2 LQKENI. This CDR3 has 12 amino acids. Trimming removed 2 bases at V and 4 bases at J, with 6 bases between. The CDR3 nucleotides are TGTGCCAGCTCACCAGGCGGATACGAGCAGTACTTC. Its protein product is CASSPGGYEQYF.

The gene calls are TRBV6-6 and TRBJ2-7; no clear D gene. Trimming pared 4 bases from V and 1 base from J, leaving 8 bases between. Germline V gene lookup returns CDR1 MNHNY and CDR2 SVGAGI (reference sequence). The CDR3 runs to 13 residues. This CDR3 reads CASSLGDSYEQYF. The CDR3 coding sequence is TGTGCCAGCAGTTTAGGAGATTCCTACGAGCAGTACTTC.

The chain employs TRBV15 and TRBJ2-7, with 11 positions matching TRBD2. The ends lost 1 base at V and 4 bases at J; junction bases unmatched: 3. CDR3 size: 15 residues. Germline CDR1 is LNHNV and CDR2 is YYDKDF (reference sequence). Written as DNA, the CDR3 is TGTGCCACCAGCAGAGTAGCGGGAGGGGGGTACGAGCAGTACTTC. Protein: CATSRVAGGGYEQYF. Looking up the rest from reference TRBV15 and TRBJ2-7 gives the full variable domain: DAMVIQNPRYQVTQFGKPVTLSCSQTLNHNVMYWYQQKSSQAPKLLFHYYDKDFNNEADTPDNFQSRRPNTSFCFLDIRSPGLGDTAMYLCATSRVAGGGYEQYFGPGTRLTVT.

This clone was found a few times. The CDR3 nucleotides read TGTGCCAGCAGCCCCGGGACTAGCGGCACAGATACGCAGTATTTT. It translates to CASSPGTSGTDTQYF. The J gene is TRBJ2-3, the V gene TRBV5-4, with 10 bases fitting TRBD2. CDR3 length equals 15 residues. The V segment lost 4 bases and the J segment 1 base; nucleotides outside the gene matches: 3. Germline CDR1 reads SGHNT; CDR2 reads YYREEE (reference sequence).